These T cell receptor beta chains were read from a single sample in a study of blood T cell repertoires in COVID-19. Sequencing used immunoSEQ multiplex PCR; TCRdb keeps in-frame clones, though not all of them. The sample has 150,000 to 200,000 clones, approximately 86% seen once. Sequencing was done on a sample of peripheral blood. The origin of the receptors is a woman aged 45-60 years with acute or convalescent COVID-19. CDR3s include the opening cysteine and the closing phenylalanine or tryptophan.

V gene,CDR3 length,CDR3 protein
TRBV3-1/TRBV3-2,12,CASSPDRHGYTF
TRBV5-6,15,CASSGSSGGRNEQFF
TRBV11-2,17,CASSLSGAGGRVDEQFF
TRBV4-3,15,CASSRRLDFTDTQYF
TRBV11-2,15,CASSRTGQGNQPQHF
TRBV30,14,CAWSVQGLRGEAFF
TRBV21-1,15,CARDRSGGTSYEQYF
TRBV24-1,13,CATSDPTGDTQYF
TRBV14,14,CASRRGGSGDTQYF
TRBV12-3/TRBV12-4,13,CASSEGQYNEQFF
TRBV15,17,CATSRGGTGLAKNIQYF
TRBV6-5,14,CASSYQRQGAAYTF
TRBV4-3,14,CASSQEVRLDTQYF
TRBV27,15,CASSLSAGGGYEQYF
TRBV18,15,CASSALQGGGHGYTF
TRBV19,16,CASSRDRAPANYGYTF
TRBV7-3,16,CASSLLGTNLHYEQYF
TRBV5-1,15,CASSLVGGKGEKLFF
TRBV19,16,CASSGSGTGRVETQYF
TRBV7-2,15,CASSLTSGAQETQYF
TRBV29-1,12,CSVGTGGKGAFF
TRBV19,13,CASSIFQGTEAFF
TRBV2,14,CASRSGQFSEKLFF
TRBV6-4,12,CASRGHHTEAFF
TRBV9,15,CASSKPPGGANRQFF
TRBV25-1,14,CASSEYGRGHEQFF
TRBV19,17,CASSMGWTGPLPYGYTF
TRBV7-9,14,CASSPRLVDYGYTF
TRBV7-2,16,CASSLMGGGVYNEQFF
TRBV9,13,CASSLAVHDGYTF
TRBV10-3,17,CAISIGLAGNGQETQYF
TRBV11-3,19,CASSLDLGPGARAKNIQYF
TRBV7-9,12,CASSSLRTQAFF
TRBV7-8,14,CASSLGTSQETQYF
TRBV4-1,17,CASSQTRPGQLNNEQFF
TRBV7-2,13,CASSSQPYEKLFF
TRBV19,14,CASRSTAGRYGYTF
TRBV5-8,15,CASRKTGGAHTEAFF
TRBV10-3,12,CAIRQGLTEAFF
TRBV2,13,CASSEDRSYGYTF
TRBV19,14,CASSTPGTAPGYTF
TRBV5-4,13,CASSLEGADTQYF
TRBV7-2,17,CASSLVGTSGTAETQYF
TRBV5-4,14,CASSLDQRAETQYF
TRBV2,15,CASTRPRGGYETQYF
TRBV6-2/TRBV6-3,15,CASSYGREGLSEQYF
TRBV3-1/TRBV3-2,16,CASSQEGRDSNQPQHF
TRBV29-1,15,CSVEDRPRRGGGYTF
TRBV7-8,13,CASSLVGGGTIYF
TRBV23-1,14,CASSHHRGSPKAFF
TRBV19,16,CASSTGQGGHLGEAFF
TRBV7-6,16,CASSQDRALTTGELFF